These T cell receptor beta chains were read from a single sample in a study of PD-L1 blockade in urothelial cancer. Using immunoSEQ multiplex PCR, the repertoire was profiled, and TCRdb retains in-frame clones only, with some absent. The data show around 80,000 clones, with about nine tenths seen just once and 4.5% to 7% held by the top ten. This sample comprised PBMCs, obtained around atezolizumab (anti-PD-L1) treatment. The receptor set was obtained from a woman between 70 and 85 years old with urothelial cancer. Both conserved end residues are part of each CDR3. Each record gives: clone size, J gene, V gene, D gene, CDR3 protein, CDR3 DNA. D genes are given only for firm matches. Clone size is shown for a subset of rows, as once, few, many or a class of expanded clone.

clone_size: .
j_call: TRBJ2-2
v_call: TRBV27
d_call: .
cdr3_aa: CASSRFSGDTGELFF
cdr3_nt: TGTGCCAGCAGCCGCTTCAGCGGTGACACCGGGGAGCTGTTTTTT

clone_size: few
j_call: TRBJ2-5
v_call: TRBV27
d_call: TRBD1
cdr3_aa: CASSLGQGGLTQYF
cdr3_nt: TGTGCCAGCAGTTTGGGACAGGGGGGATTGACCCAGTACTTC

clone_size: .
j_call: TRBJ1-5
v_call: TRBV7-9
d_call: .
cdr3_aa: CASSLGQTFSNQPQHF
cdr3_nt: TGTGCCAGCAGCTTAGGACAGACCTTTAGCAATCAGCCCCAGCATTTT

clone_size: .
j_call: TRBJ1-4
v_call: TRBV2
d_call: TRBD1
cdr3_aa: CASRRTGEGEKLFF
cdr3_nt: TGTGCCAGCAGAAGGACAGGGGAGGGTGAAAAACTGTTTTTT

clone_size: once
j_call: TRBJ2-3
v_call: TRBV9
d_call: .
cdr3_aa: CASSVEGHLTDTQYF
cdr3_nt: TGTGCCAGCAGCGTAGAGGGACACCTCACAGATACGCAGTATTTT

clone_size: .
j_call: TRBJ2-1
v_call: TRBV7-2
d_call: TRBD2
cdr3_aa: CASSPQPTSGGGNEQFF
cdr3_nt: TGTGCCAGCAGCCCTCAGCCCACTAGCGGGGGAGGGAATGAGCAGTTCTTC

clone_size: .
j_call: TRBJ2-3
v_call: TRBV4-3
d_call: TRBD2
cdr3_aa: CASSQDRWRGGTDTQYF
cdr3_nt: TGCGCCAGCAGCCAAGATCGATGGCGGGGGGGCACAGATACGCAGTATTTT

clone_size: few
j_call: TRBJ2-7
v_call: TRBV27
d_call: TRBD1
cdr3_aa: CASSYRGRGYEQYF
cdr3_nt: TGTGCCAGCAGTTACAGGGGGCGGGGGTACGAGCAGTACTTC

clone_size: .
j_call: TRBJ1-4
v_call: TRBV15
d_call: TRBD1
cdr3_aa: CATSRDRHSGDRGEKLFF
cdr3_nt: TGTGCCACCAGCAGAGATCGCCACTCGGGGGACAGGGGTGAAAAACTGTTTTTT

clone_size: .
j_call: TRBJ2-7
v_call: TRBV27
d_call: .
cdr3_aa: CASSLTGTSAYEQYF
cdr3_nt: TGTGCCAGCAGCCTAACGGGGACTTCGGCTTACGAGCAGTACTTC

clone_size: .
j_call: TRBJ1-6
v_call: TRBV11-2
d_call: .
cdr3_aa: CASSLNRVSSPLHF
cdr3_nt: TGTGCCAGCAGCTTAAACAGGGTTTCTTCACCCCTCCACTTT

clone_size: .
j_call: TRBJ2-7
v_call: TRBV15
d_call: TRBD1
cdr3_aa: CATSSASLTGSLYEQYF
cdr3_nt: TGTGCCACCAGCAGTGCCTCTTTGACAGGGTCTCTCTACGAGCAGTACTTC

clone_size: .
j_call: TRBJ2-7
v_call: TRBV27
d_call: .
cdr3_aa: CASSWSSSYEQYF
cdr3_nt: TGTGCCAGCAGTTGGAGCAGCTCCTACGAGCAGTACTTC

clone_size: .
j_call: TRBJ1-1
v_call: TRBV6-1
d_call: TRBD1
cdr3_aa: CASNLRGPSTEAFF
cdr3_nt: TGTGCCAGCAACCTCAGGGGGCCTAGCACTGAAGCTTTCTTT

clone_size: .
j_call: TRBJ2-7
v_call: TRBV10-2
d_call: TRBD1
cdr3_aa: CATTGQGFDEQYF
cdr3_nt: TGCGCCACCACGGGACAGGGGTTCGACGAGCAGTACTTC

clone_size: .
j_call: TRBJ2-7
v_call: TRBV6-1
d_call: TRBD1
cdr3_aa: CASIGTGSSYEQYF
cdr3_nt: TGTGCCAGCATTGGGACAGGCAGCTCCTACGAGCAGTACTTC

clone_size: .
j_call: TRBJ1-2
v_call: TRBV5-4
d_call: TRBD1
cdr3_aa: CASSLGGQGRIYGYTF
cdr3_nt: TGTGCCAGCAGCTTGGGGGGACAGGGAAGGATCTATGGCTACACCTTC

clone_size: .
j_call: TRBJ2-3
v_call: TRBV10-1
d_call: TRBD2
cdr3_aa: CASSGFKHRQGASGGGGTDTQYF
cdr3_nt: TGCGCCAGCAGCGGATTTAAGCACCGACAGGGAGCCTCTGGCGGGGGGGGCACAGATACGCAGTATTTT

clone_size: .
j_call: TRBJ2-1
v_call: TRBV11-2
d_call: .
cdr3_aa: CASSLVGSRNEQFF
cdr3_nt: TGTGCCAGCAGCTTAGTCGGGAGCCGGAATGAGCAGTTCTTC

clone_size: .
j_call: TRBJ2-5
v_call: TRBV5-1
d_call: TRBD2
cdr3_aa: CASRPLLAGGQETQYF
cdr3_nt: TGCGCCAGCAGGCCGCTCCTAGCGGGGGGACAAGAGACCCAGTACTTC

clone_size: .
j_call: TRBJ2-3
v_call: TRBV4-1
d_call: .
cdr3_aa: CASSQDLSTATDTQYF
cdr3_nt: TGCGCCAGCAGCCAAGATCTGTCGACAGCCACAGATACGCAGTATTTT

clone_size: few
j_call: TRBJ2-1
v_call: TRBV6-4
d_call: TRBD2
cdr3_aa: CASSDSLGLAASYNEQFF
cdr3_nt: TGTGCCAGCAGCGATTCTTTGGGACTAGCGGCGAGCTACAATGAGCAGTTCTTC

clone_size: .
j_call: TRBJ1-3
v_call: TRBV2
d_call: .
cdr3_aa: CASSAGGYSGNTIYF
cdr3_nt: TGTGCCAGCAGTGCGGGGGGTTACTCTGGAAACACCATATATTTT

clone_size: once
j_call: TRBJ1-5
v_call: TRBV5-4
d_call: TRBD1
cdr3_aa: CASSSGTGDHQPQHF
cdr3_nt: TGTGCCAGCAGCTCCGGGACAGGGGATCATCAGCCCCAGCATTTT

clone_size: .
j_call: TRBJ1-5
v_call: TRBV11-2
d_call: .
cdr3_aa: CASSHPKQGVQPQHF
cdr3_nt: TGTGCCAGCAGCCATCCGAAACAGGGTGTCCAGCCCCAGCATTTT